This T cell receptor beta chain appears in the sequencing data of a study of blood T cells in healthy people across ages. Study findings and constraints: Getting older went along with TCR beta diversity per million T cells dropping roughly linearly. Changes in expanded clonotypes were possibly confounded, as the CMV status of donors was unknown. The study found more naive CD4+ cells and higher diversity in long-lived than aged donors.

V lost 6 bases and J 2 bases, leaving 21 bases between the germline ends. The CDR3 is 16 residues long. Per the germline V gene, CDR1 is DFQATT and CDR2 is SNEGSKA (reference sequence). Points on this clonotype: The antigen remains undetermined.

The second PCR ran about 6 to 12 cycles with a sample-barcoded 5' primer and J-beta primers. Template switching added a 12-random-nucleotide identifier to every cDNA molecule. TCRdb re-called the 5' RACE reads with MiXCR, one entry per CDR3 protein. Counted here are around 320,000 distinct CDR3 sequences, roughly a quarter occurring once; the ten biggest clones make up around 30%. The TCR originated in a woman aged 70-85 years in good health. The sample was blood. The chain recombines TRBV20-1 with TRBJ2-3, with D possibly TRBD2 on 6 matching bases. The CDR3 spells CSALSVIADNTDTQYF. In DNA form, the CDR3 reads TGCAGTGCCCTATCGGTCATAGCGGATAACACAGATACGCAGTATTTT.